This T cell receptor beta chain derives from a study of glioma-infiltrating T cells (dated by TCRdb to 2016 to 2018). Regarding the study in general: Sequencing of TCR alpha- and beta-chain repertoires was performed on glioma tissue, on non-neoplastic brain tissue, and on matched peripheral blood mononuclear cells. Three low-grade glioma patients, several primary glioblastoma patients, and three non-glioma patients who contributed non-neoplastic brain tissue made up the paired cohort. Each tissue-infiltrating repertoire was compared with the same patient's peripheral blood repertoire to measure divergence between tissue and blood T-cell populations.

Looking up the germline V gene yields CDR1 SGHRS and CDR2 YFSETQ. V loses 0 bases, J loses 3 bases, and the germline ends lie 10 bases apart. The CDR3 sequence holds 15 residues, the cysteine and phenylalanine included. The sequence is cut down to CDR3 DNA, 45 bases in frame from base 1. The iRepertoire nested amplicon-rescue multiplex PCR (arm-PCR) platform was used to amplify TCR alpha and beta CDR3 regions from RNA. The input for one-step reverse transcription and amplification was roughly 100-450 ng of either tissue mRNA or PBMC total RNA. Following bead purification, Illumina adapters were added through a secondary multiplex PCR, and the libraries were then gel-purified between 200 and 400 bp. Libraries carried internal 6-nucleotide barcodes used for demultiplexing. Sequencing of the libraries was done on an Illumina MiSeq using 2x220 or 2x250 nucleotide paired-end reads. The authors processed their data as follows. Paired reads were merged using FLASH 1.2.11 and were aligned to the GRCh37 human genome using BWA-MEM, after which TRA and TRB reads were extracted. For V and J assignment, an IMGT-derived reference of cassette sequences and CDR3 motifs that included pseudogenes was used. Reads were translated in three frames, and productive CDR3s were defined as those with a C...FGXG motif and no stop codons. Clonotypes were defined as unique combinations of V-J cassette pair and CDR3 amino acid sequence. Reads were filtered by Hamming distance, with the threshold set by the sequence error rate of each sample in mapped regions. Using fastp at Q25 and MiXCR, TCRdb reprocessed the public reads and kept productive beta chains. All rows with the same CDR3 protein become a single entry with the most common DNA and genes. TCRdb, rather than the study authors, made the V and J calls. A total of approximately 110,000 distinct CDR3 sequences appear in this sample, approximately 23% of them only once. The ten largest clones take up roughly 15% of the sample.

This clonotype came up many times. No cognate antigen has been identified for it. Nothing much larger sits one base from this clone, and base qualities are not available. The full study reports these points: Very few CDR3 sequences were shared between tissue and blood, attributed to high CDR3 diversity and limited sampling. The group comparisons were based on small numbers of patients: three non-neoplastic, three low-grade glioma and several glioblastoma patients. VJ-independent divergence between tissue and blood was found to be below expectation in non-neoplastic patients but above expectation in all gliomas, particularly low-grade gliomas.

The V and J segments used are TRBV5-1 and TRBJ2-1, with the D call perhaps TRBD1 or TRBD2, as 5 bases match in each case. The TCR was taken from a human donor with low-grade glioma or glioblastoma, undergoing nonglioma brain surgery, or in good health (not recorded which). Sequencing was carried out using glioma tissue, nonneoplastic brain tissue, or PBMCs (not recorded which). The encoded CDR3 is CASSLGGASYNEQFF. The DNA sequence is TGCGCCAGCAGCTTGGGAGGGGCCAGCTACAATGAGCAGTTCTTC. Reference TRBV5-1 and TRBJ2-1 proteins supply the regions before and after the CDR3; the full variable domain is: KAGVTQTPRYLIKTRGQQVTLSCSPISGHRSVSWYQQTPGQGLQFLFEYFSETQRNKGNFPGRFSGRQFSNSRSEMNVSTLELGDSALYLCASSLGGASYNEQFFGPGTRLTVL.